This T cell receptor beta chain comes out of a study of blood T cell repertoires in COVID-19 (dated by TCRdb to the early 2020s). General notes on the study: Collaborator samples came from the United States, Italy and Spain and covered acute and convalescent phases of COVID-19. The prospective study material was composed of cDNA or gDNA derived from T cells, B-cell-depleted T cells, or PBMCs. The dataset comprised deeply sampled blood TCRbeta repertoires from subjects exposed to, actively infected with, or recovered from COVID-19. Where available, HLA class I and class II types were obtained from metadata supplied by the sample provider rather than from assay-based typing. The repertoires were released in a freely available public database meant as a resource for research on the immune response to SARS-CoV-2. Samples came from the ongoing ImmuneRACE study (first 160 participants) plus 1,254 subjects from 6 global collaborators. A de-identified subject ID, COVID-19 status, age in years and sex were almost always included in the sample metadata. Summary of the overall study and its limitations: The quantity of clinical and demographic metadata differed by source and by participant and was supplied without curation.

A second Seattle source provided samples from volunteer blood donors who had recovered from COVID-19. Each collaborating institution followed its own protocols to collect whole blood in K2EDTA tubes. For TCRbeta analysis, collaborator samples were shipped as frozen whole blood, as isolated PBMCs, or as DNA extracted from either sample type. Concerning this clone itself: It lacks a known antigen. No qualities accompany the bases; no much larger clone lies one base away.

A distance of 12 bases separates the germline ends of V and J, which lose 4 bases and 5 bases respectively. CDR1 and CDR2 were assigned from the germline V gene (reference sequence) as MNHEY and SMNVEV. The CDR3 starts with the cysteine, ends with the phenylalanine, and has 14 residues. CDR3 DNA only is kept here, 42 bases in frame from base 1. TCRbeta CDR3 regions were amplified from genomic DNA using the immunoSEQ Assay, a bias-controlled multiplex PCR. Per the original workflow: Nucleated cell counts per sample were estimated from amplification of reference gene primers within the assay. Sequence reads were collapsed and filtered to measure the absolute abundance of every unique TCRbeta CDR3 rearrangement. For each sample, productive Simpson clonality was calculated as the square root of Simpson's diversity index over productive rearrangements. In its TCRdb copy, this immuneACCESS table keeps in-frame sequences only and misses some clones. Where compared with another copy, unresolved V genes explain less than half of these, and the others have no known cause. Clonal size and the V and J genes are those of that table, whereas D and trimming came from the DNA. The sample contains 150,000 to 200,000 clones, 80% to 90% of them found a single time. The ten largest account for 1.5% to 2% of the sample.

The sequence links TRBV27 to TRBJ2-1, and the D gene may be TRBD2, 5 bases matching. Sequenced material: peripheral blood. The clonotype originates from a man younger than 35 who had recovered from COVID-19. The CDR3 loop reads CASSWLAADNEQFF. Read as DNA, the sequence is TGTGCCAGCAGTTGGCTAGCAGCGGACAATGAGCAGTTCTTC.